Listed here is a single T cell receptor (beta chain). At one end the junction does not follow the germline gene, possibly because of a read error. The data originate from a study of cytomegalovirus exposure and HLA in healthy donors. Study at large: HLA-typed donors were the source of about 85 million unique TCRs, which an early data release held.

The study ran its PCR with 60 Vbeta and 13 Jbeta primers. Here immunoSEQ multiplex PCR was the method, and the copy in TCRdb shows in-frame clones only, minus some. Of roughly 130,000 clones in the sample, roughly 80% are singletons; the top ten hold roughly 4.2%. The CDR3 consists of 15 residues. Per germline, CDR1 SGHVS and CDR2 FNYEAQ. The sequence was collected from a middle-aged woman in good health and CMV-seronegative. Source material: PBMCs. The V gene is TRBV7-6, the J gene TRBJ2-1; TRBD2 might be the D (5 bases). CDR3 sequence reads: CPSSLSPGSYNEQFF. The CDR3 region has the DNA TGTCCCAGCAGCTTATCACCGGGGAGTTACAATGAGCAGTTCTTC.